The 8 T cell receptor beta chains listed next were all sequenced from one sample in a study of CD8 T cells in Susac syndrome. With random hexamers, reverse transcription was performed on about 0.5 to 1 ug of RNA. MiXCR was run by TCRdb on the immunoSEQ multiplex PCR reads, yielding one entry per CDR3 protein. The sample carries roughly 180,000 distinct CDR3 sequences, about 93% recorded once. The sample comprised CD4+ T cells from PBMCs. The origin of the receptors is a human donor in good health.

This chain joins TRBV29-1 and TRBJ2-7; D is uncertain. V was shortened by 4 bases and J by 10 bases, with 14 bases between the two germline ends. CDR1 is SQVTM and CDR2 is ANQGSEA in the germline V gene. The CDR3 is made up of 11 amino acids. CDR3 nucleotide sequence: TGCAGCGTTGGTGTCGGACCAGCCCAGTACTTC. This sequence encodes CSVGVGPAQYF.

This chain links TRBV20-1 with TRBJ2-3, with 15 bases lining up with TRBD2. J was trimmed by 6 bases and V by 1 base; bases with no gene match: 8. The CDR3 covers 17 residues. Per germline, CDR1 DFQATT and CDR2 SNEGSKA (reference sequence). The CDR3 loop reads CSARGPGTSGGRDTQYF. The CDR3 nucleotides are TGCAGTGCTAGAGGTCCCGGGACTAGCGGGGGGCGGGATACGCAGTATTTT.

This sequence joins TRBV3-1 and TRBJ2-5; 8 bases fit TRBD2. The CDR3 sequence is 15 residues long. In germline, CDR1 is LGHDT, CDR2 YNNKEL (reference sequence). J gave up 4 bases and V 1 base, and 5 bases lay outside the gene matches. CDR3 coding DNA: TGTGCCAGCAGCCAAGCGGCAGCGGGGGTAGAGACCCAGTACTTC. As protein: CASSQAAAGVETQYF.

The chain has TRBV20-1 and TRBJ2-7; 11 nucleotides align to TRBD1. Trimming cost V 5 bases and J 2 bases; bases outside gene matches: 2. The CDR3 consists of 13 residues. CDR1 and CDR2 (germline): DFQATT, SNEGSKA (reference sequence). The CDR3 nucleotides read TGCAGTGCTGGACAGGGGGCCGCCTACGAGCAGTACTTC. This codes for CSAGQGAAYEQYF.

This rearrangement joins TRBV18 to TRBJ2-6; no clear D gene. CDR1 and CDR2 from the germline V gene are KGHSH and LQKENI. V gave up 3 bases and J gave up 0 bases, with 12 bases separating them. This CDR3 contains 17 residues. Here the CDR3 DNA reads TGTGCCAGCTCACCCTTGACACATACCTCTGGGGCCAACGTCCTGACTTTC. Residues: CASSPLTHTSGANVLTF.

The rearrangement links TRBV20-1 to TRBJ2-5; D is possibly TRBD1 or TRBD2 (5 bases each). CDR3 length: 13 amino acids. The germline V and J ends were trimmed by 1 base and 3 bases, with 9 bases remaining between them. Germline V gene sequence: CDR1 DFQATT, CDR2 SNEGSKA (reference sequence). CDR3 DNA: TGCAGTGCTAGAGTAATGGGGGAAGAGACCCAGTACTTC. Encoded protein: CSARVMGEETQYF.

The sample holds one count of this clonotype. The chain is built from TRBV30 and TRBJ2-1, with D perhaps matching TRBD2 (5 bases). Trimming left V 0 bases short and J 9 bases short, with 9 bases between. Germline CDR1 is GTSNPN and CDR2 is SVGIG (reference sequence). The CDR3 runs to 12 residues. The CDR3 nucleotides read TGTGCCTGGAGTGTACTAGACGGTGAGCAGTTCTTC. Translation: CAWSVLDGEQFF.

The V call is TRBV9, the J call TRBJ2-3; D remains ambiguous. The ends were cut back, 3 bases at V and 0 bases at J, with 8 bases in the middle. CDR3 length: 14 residues. Looked up from germline, CDR1 is SGDLS and CDR2 is YYNGEE. CDR3 bases: TGTGCCAGCAGCGCAACATCTAGCACAGATACGCAGTATTTT. Its protein product is CASSATSSTDTQYF.